This TCR beta chain was sequenced for a study of human CD8 memory T cell subsets. Turning to this clonotype: The target antigen is unknown.

Magnetic separation of the negative type served to enrich total CD8+ T cells. For every subset, the RNA was derived from duplicate vials of about 140,000 sorted CD8+ T cells. CDR1 and CDR2 from the germline V gene are MNHNY and SVGAGI (reference sequence). The CDR3 is 13 residues long. Study findings and constraints: Similar levels of high diversity, measured as normalized Shannon-Wiener diversity, were found in stem-like memory and precursor exhausted T cells, which was not the case for effector memory cells.

UMI-labeled 5' RACE yielded the TCR beta libraries. TCRdb re-called the 5' RACE reads and catalogs CDR3 proteins one per entry, DNA excluded. This sample's clone table lists 9,000 to 13,000 distinct CDR3 sequences. The sample consisted of CD8+ T cells from PBMCs. The TCR was taken from a human donor in good health. V and J are TRBV6-6 and TRBJ2-7; TCRdb lists TRBD2, though no DNA is available to test this call. The CDR3 sequence: CASGLAVGYEQYF.